The 3 T cell receptor beta chains below were found in one sample sequenced in a study of regulatory T cells in long-lasting Graves disease (dated by TCRdb to about 2021). What this sample's time point label stands for: persistent/refractory GD, antithyroid drugs over 5 years with positive TRAb. For both TCR sequencing and RNA sequencing, RNA was extracted from PBMCs using TRIzol. Preparation of the library involved multiplex PCR. TCRdb records Illumina HiSeq 4000 as the sequencer. iRepertoire HTBI primers and Arm-PCR amplification of CDR3 regions were used to construct TCR beta libraries. TCRdb redid the processing of the public reads, applying fastp at Q25 and MiXCR, and retained in-frame beta chains. CDR3 protein sequences are deduplicated, and each keeps its most common genes and DNA. Recorded for this sample are about 470,000 distinct CDR3 sequences; about a fifth of them occurred a single time. The top ten clones comprise around 7% of the sample.

The starting material was peripheral blood mononuclear cells (PBMCs), obtained when the disease was refractory, from a patient treated with antithyroid drugs. Receptors were obtained from a female donor with Graves disease.

This clonotype was counted ten times or more. V and J are TRBV28 and TRBJ2-7; D is uncertain. V lost 1 base and J 2 bases, leaving 18 bases between the germline ends. The CDR3 has 17 residues. The germline CDR1 and CDR2 sequences are MDHEN and SYDVKM. For the CDR3, the DNA is TGTGCCAGCAGTTTATTGATCCGGCAGACACAAACCTACGAGCAGTACTTC. Protein sequence: CASSLLIRQTQTYEQYF.

V and J are TRBV6-5 and TRBJ1-6; no clear D. Trimming cost V 0 bases and J 7 bases, with 13 bases left between them. The CDR3 covers 16 residues. Per the germline V gene, CDR1 is MNHEY and CDR2 is SVGAGI. CDR3 in DNA: TGTGCCAGCAGTTACTCGGATACCCGGTTAAATTCACCCCTCCACTTT. It translates to CASSYSDTRLNSPLHF.

This clonotype appeared many times. The rearrangement uses TRBV28 and TRBJ2-1; 8 bases line up with TRBD1. With V trimmed by 4 bases and J by 8 bases, 7 bases remained unmatched. CDR1 MDHEN and CDR2 SYDVKM come from the germline V gene. The CDR3 contains 14 residues. CDR3 nucleotides: TGTGCCAGCAGTTCATCGACAGGGGTGGATGAGCAGTTCTTC. Its protein is CASSSSTGVDEQFF.